Here is one TCR beta chain with its context. The sample comes from a study of control samples from healthy donors and cancer patients. Sequencing was performed with immunoSEQ multiplex PCR; in TCRdb, only in-frame clones are kept and a portion is missing. The sample has 90,000 to 110,000 clones, 90% seen once; the top ten hold 4.4%. Specimen: blood. The clonotype originates from a human donor in good health. The donor label of this sample is uncertain.

CDR3 DNA: TGTGCTAGTGCTTCTTCAGGGGGGGTTTCCCAAAATCAGCCCCAGCATTTT. This sequence encodes CASASSGGVSQNQPQHF. The J gene is TRBJ1-5, the V gene TRBV12-5, with 7 bases lining up with TRBD1. V shed 7 bases, J shed 4 bases, and the junction held 16 bases outside the gene matches. Germline V gene lookup returns CDR1 LGHNT and CDR2 FRNRAP. This CDR3 is built from 17 residues.